Each of the 31 T cell receptor beta chains below was sequenced from the same sample in a study of T cell responses to AZD1222 COVID-19 vaccine. TCRdb's copy holds only in-frame clones and misses some; the assay was immunoSEQ multiplex PCR. The table has roughly 100,000 clones, about 93% seen once; the top ten hold roughly 2%. The specimen comprised peripheral blood, sampled on day 0 of AZD1222 vaccination. The receptors shown here come from an adult in good health.

CDR3 sequence (DNA): TGTGCCAGTAGTAGCCAGGGTGGTCAGCCCCAGCATTTT. Amino acids: CASSSQGGQPQHF. The chain employs TRBV19 and TRBJ1-5; a possible D gene is TRBD1 (5 bases). V dropped 4 bases and J dropped 6 bases, with 10 bases sitting between them. Looked up from germline, CDR1 is LNHDA and CDR2 is SQIVND (reference sequence). The CDR3 loop spans 13 amino acids.

The chain recombines TRBV6-2 or TRBV6-3 with TRBJ2-1; the D gene is possibly TRBD2 (6 bases). Germline V gene sequence: CDR1 MNHEY, CDR2 SVGEGT. Between the trimmed V and J ends, which lost 5 bases and 5 bases, there was a span of 16 bases. This CDR3 comprises 15 residues. CDR3 sequence (DNA): TGTGCCAGCAGTCCCGGGGGAGGTAGGAACAATGAGCAGTTCTTC. Residues: CASSPGGGRNNEQFF.

This rearrangement joins TRBV9 to TRBJ2-1, with 9 positions matching TRBD2. Germline V lookup: CDR1 SGDLS, CDR2 YYNGEE. This CDR3 spans 15 amino acids. V shed 0 bases and J 4 bases; nucleotides not matched to a gene: 2. CDR3 loop: CASSVASGIYNEQFF. CDR3 DNA: TGTGCCAGCAGCGTAGCTAGCGGGATTTACAATGAGCAGTTCTTC. Full variable domain (missing parts from reference TRBV9 and TRBJ2-1): DSGVTQTPKHLITATGQRVTLRCSPRSGDLSVYWYQQSLDQGLQFLIQYYNGEERAKGNILERFSAQQFPDLHSELNLSSLELGDSALYFCASSVASGIYNEQFFGPGTRLTVL.

The rearrangement joins TRBV7-9 to TRBJ1-6; no reliable D call. CDR3 length: 16 amino acids. Germline lookup yields CDR1 SEHNR and CDR2 FQNEAQ (reference sequence). V was trimmed by 4 bases and J by 5 bases, leaving 15 bases between them. The CDR3 DNA sequence: TGTGCCAGCAGCTCACGGGTCTCCGACGATAATTCACCCCTCCACTTT. Residues: CASSSRVSDDNSPLHF. The complete variable domain, with remaining parts taken from reference TRBV7-9 and TRBJ1-6, reads DTGVSQNPRHKITKRGQNVTFRCDPISEHNRLYWYRQTLGQGPEFLTYFQNEAQLEKSRLLSDRFSAERPKGSFSTLEIQRTEQGDSAMYLCASSSRVSDDNSPLHFGNGTRLTVT.

The chain uses TRBV19 and TRBJ2-7; weak D call: TRBD1 (6 bases). V lost 5 bases and J lost 6, with 17 bases in between. The CDR3 totals 14 residues. Germline loops: CDR1 LNHDA, CDR2 SQIVND (reference sequence). The CDR3 region is CASSPDSGRGEQYF. CDR3 DNA sequence: TGTGCCAGTAGTCCGGACAGTGGGCGAGGCGAGCAGTACTTC.

In DNA, the CDR3 is TGTGCCAGTAGTATAACTCGGCGCTTCTTCTCTGGAAACACCATATATTTT. Translation: CASSITRRFFSGNTIYF. This chain links TRBV19 with TRBJ1-3; D call uncertain. This CDR3 region has 17 residues. CDR1 and CDR2 from the germline V gene are LNHDA and SQIVND (reference sequence). V shed 2 bases and J shed 0 bases, with 14 bases lying between them.

This chain connects TRBV2 to TRBJ1-2, with 11 bases identical to TRBD1. Trimming cost V 6 bases and J 7 bases; bases outside gene matches: 4. Germline V gene sequence: CDR1 SNHLY, CDR2 FYNNEI. The CDR3 sequence is 13 residues long. The CDR3 bases are TGTGCCAGCAGAAGGACAGGGGGCTCTGGCTACACCTTC. This gives the protein CASRRTGGSGYTF.

The chain joins TRBV27 to TRBJ1-6; no clear D gene. Per the germline V gene, CDR1 is MNHEY and CDR2 is SMNVEV (reference sequence). The V end lost 0 bases, the J end lost 2 bases, and 11 bases lay between the germline ends. This CDR3 contains 17 residues. CDR3 amino acids: CASSLSGGLAYNSPLHF. CDR3 nucleotides: TGTGCCAGCAGTTTATCGGGTGGTCTGGCCTATAATTCACCCCTCCACTTT.

This clone was picked up one time. The genes are TRBV7-9 and TRBJ2-3, with D unclear. The CDR3 extends over 13 amino acids. Germline V gene data show CDR1 as SEHNR and CDR2 as FQNEAQ (reference sequence). V was cut by 4 bases and J by 6 bases, with 11 bases left in between. The CDR3 sequence: CASSYVTADTQYF. In nucleotides, the CDR3 is TGTGCCAGCAGCTACGTGACGGCGGATACGCAGTATTTT.

This clone was observed once. This sequence joins TRBV11-2 and TRBJ1-6; D gene uncertain. This CDR3 has 14 residues. V lost 0 bases and J 14 bases, leaving 14 bases between the germline ends. Germline CDR1 reads SGHAT; CDR2 reads FQNNGV. The CDR3 DNA reads as TGTGCCAGCAGCTTAGATCCACGGGCGGAGGCCCTCCACTTT. The encoded protein is CASSLDPRAEALHF.

This chain uses TRBV10-3 with TRBJ1-2; a weak D match, TRBD1 (6 bases). With 6 bases removed from V and 7 bases from J, the gap between germline ends came to 21 bases. Germline CDR1 reads ENHRY; CDR2 reads SYGVKD. The CDR3 length is 15 residues. CDR3 DNA: TGTGCCATCAGCCCCGGGACACTACTCGTGCGTGGCTACACCTTC. Its protein product is CAISPGTLLVRGYTF.

J is TRBJ2-3 and V is TRBV27; D ambiguous. The CDR3 loop spans 13 amino acids. Germline V gene sequence: CDR1 MNHEY, CDR2 SMNVEV (reference sequence). The germline V and J ends were trimmed by 5 bases and 1 base, with 7 bases remaining between them. CDR3 sequence: CASSPLCTDTQYF. The CDR3 DNA is TGTGCCAGCAGTCCACTTTGCACAGATACGCAGTATTTT.

V and J are TRBV9 and TRBJ2-1; D assignment may be TRBD1 or TRBD2 (5 bases each). The CDR3 sequence is 15 residues long. CDR1 and CDR2 (germline): SGDLS, YYNGEE. The V end was cut by 3 bases, the J end by 7 bases, with 17 bases between. The CDR3 region has the DNA TGTGCCAGCAGCGCGCCGGGACCACCATCAAATGAGCAGTTCTTC. Protein sequence: CASSAPGPPSNEQFF.

The chain recombines TRBV6-5 with TRBJ1-2, with 8 bases lining up with TRBD1. The V segment lost 5 bases and the J segment 2 bases; nucleotides outside the gene matches: 4. Germline CDR1 and CDR2: MNHEY and SVGAGI. The CDR3 is made up of 14 amino acids. For the CDR3, the DNA is TGTGCCAGCAGTCGCCACAGGGGGAACTATGGCTACACCTTC. It is translated as CASSRHRGNYGYTF.

The V and J genes are TRBV30 and TRBJ1-1; D is unresolved. Germline values: CDR1 GTSNPN, CDR2 SVGIG (reference sequence). This CDR3 is 12 amino acids long. The CDR3 nucleotides read TGTGCTTTTGGGGTTTACGGCACTGAAGCTTTCTTT. Translation gives CAFGVYGTEAFF.

The V gene is TRBV7-7, the J gene TRBJ1-1; D not certain. Germline CDR1 is SSHAT and CDR2 is FNYEAQ (reference sequence). Trimming took off 2 bases at V and 4 bases at J, with 17 bases between the two ends. The CDR3 sequence is 16 residues long. The CDR3 sequence is CASSLNPGIRITEAFF. The DNA of the CDR3 is TGTGCCAGCAGCTTAAATCCCGGGATACGGATCACTGAAGCTTTCTTT.

This chain connects TRBV7-9 to TRBJ2-3, with TRBD2 matching over 10 bases. V was pared by 4 bases and J by 3 bases, with 7 bases of the junction left unmatched. This CDR3 spans 16 amino acids. Germline values: CDR1 SEHNR, CDR2 FQNEAQ (reference sequence). The CDR3 DNA reads as TGTGCCAGCAGCTCCAGCGGGGGGGTCATTACAGATACGCAGTATTTT. Protein product: CASSSSGGVITDTQYF.

The chain's CDR3 is CASSARTDINQPQHF. The CDR3 bases are TGTGCCAGCTCAGCTAGGACTGATATCAATCAGCCCCAGCATTTT. This sequence joins TRBV18 and TRBJ1-5; D not resolved. V lost 5 bases to trimming and J lost 3 bases, with 14 bases between them. The CDR3 is 15 residues long. Germline assignment: CDR1 KGHSH and CDR2 LQKENI.

The V gene is TRBV11-3, the J gene TRBJ2-2; 7 bases agree with TRBD1. Germline V CDR1 and CDR2: SGHNT, YENEEA. The trim removed 5 bases at V and 4 bases at J, leaving 19 bases unmatched. The CDR3 has 19 amino acids. In DNA form, the CDR3 reads TGTGCCAGCAGCCCTCGAACAGGGGCGGAGCGGTCGGGCACCGGGGAGCTGTTTTTT. Amino acids: CASSPRTGAERSGTGELFF.

The rearrangement uses TRBV5-4 and TRBJ2-2; D is unclear. The CDR3 runs to 15 residues. V dropped 2 bases and J dropped 2 bases, with 10 bases sitting between them. Germline V lookup: CDR1 SGHNT, CDR2 YYREEE (reference sequence). This CDR3 is CASSFRLGNTGELFF. As DNA, the CDR3 is TGTGCCAGCAGCTTCCGACTGGGAAACACCGGGGAGCTGTTTTTT.

The chain uses TRBV4-3 and TRBJ1-6, with TRBD1 matching 10 bases. CDR3 size: 16 residues. V shed 0 bases, J shed 9 bases, and the junction held 5 bases outside the gene matches. CDR1 and CDR2 (germline): LGHNA, YSLEER. The DNA of the CDR3 is TGCGCCAGCAGCCAAGATTTGGGACAGGGGATTTCACCCCTCCACTTT. Its translation is CASSQDLGQGISPLHF.

Here the CDR3 reads CASSQVSSEQYF. The DNA for the CDR3 is TGTGCCAGCAGCCAAGTTTCATCCGAGCAGTACTTC. The chain couples TRBV3-1 (or the pseudogene TRBV3-2) to TRBJ2-7; D is uncertain. Trimming left V 1 base short and J 6 bases short, with 7 bases between. Looked up from germline, CDR1 is LGHDT and CDR2 is YNNKEL (reference sequence). The CDR3 is 12 residues long.

The chain is built from TRBV7-9 and TRBJ1-4; D is undetermined. CDR3 size: 16 residues. V was shortened by 0 bases and J by 7 bases, with 15 bases between the two germline ends. CDR1 and CDR2 (germline): SEHNR, FQNEAQ (reference sequence). CDR3 nucleotides: TGTGCCAGCAGCTTAGCGCGGAGGTCGGCGGGTGAAAAACTGTTTTTT. Translating it yields CASSLARRSAGEKLFF.

CDR3 in amino acids: CASSFQVYEQYF. CDR3 DNA sequence: TGTGCCAGCAGTTTTCAGGTCTACGAGCAGTACTTC. The chain carries TRBV12-3 or TRBV12-4 and TRBJ2-7; unclear D gene. The CDR3 is 12 residues long. Between the trimmed V and J ends, which lost 3 bases and 3 bases, there was a span of 6 bases.

V gene TRBV11-3 combines with J gene TRBJ2-5; either TRBD1 or TRBD2 may fit D (5 bases each). Looked up from germline, CDR1 is SGHNT and CDR2 is YENEEA. The CDR3 runs to 14 residues. V was pared by 4 bases and J by 5 bases, with 14 bases between. This CDR3 is CASSSPGDLETQYF. The CDR3 DNA reads as TGTGCCAGCAGCTCACCCGGGGACCTGGAGACCCAGTACTTC.

The chain couples TRBV5-1 to TRBJ1-2; TRBD1 is a possible D gene (6 bases). The ends were cut back, 3 bases at V and 2 bases at J, with 17 bases in the middle. Per the germline V gene, CDR1 is SGHRS and CDR2 is YFSETQ. The CDR3 covers 16 residues. CDR3 nucleotides: TGCGCCAGCAGCTCCAGGGGCCTCGGCCTAAACTATGGCTACACCTTC. Its translation: CASSSRGLGLNYGYTF.

The chain carries TRBV7-2 and TRBJ1-1; D gene ambiguous. Germline CDR1 reads SGHTA; CDR2 reads FQGNSA. The CDR3 contains 12 residues. The V end lost 0 bases, the J end lost 7 bases, and 6 bases lay between the germline ends. This chain's CDR3 is CASSLATGEAFF. Written as DNA, the CDR3 is TGTGCCAGCAGCTTAGCGACGGGTGAAGCTTTCTTT. Drawing the rest from reference TRBV7-2 and TRBJ1-1, the complete variable domain is GAGVSQSPSNKVTEKGKDVELRCDPISGHTALYWYRQSLGQGLEFLIYFQGNSAPDKSGLPSDRFSAERTGGSVSTLTIQRTQQEDSAVYLCASSLATGEAFFGQGTRLTVV.

This clone was counted only a few times. This chain joins TRBV6-2 or TRBV6-3 and TRBJ1-1; 7 nucleotides agree with TRBD1. The CDR3 spans 13 residues. The germline CDR1 and CDR2 sequences are MNHEY and SVGEGT. Trimming took 2 bases from V and 11 from J; bases not matched to a gene: 8. The CDR3 protein is CASSYQKTGEAFF. The CDR3 DNA is TGTGCCAGCAGTTACCAAAAAACAGGGGAGGCTTTCTTT.

This clone has only a few counts. The DNA of the CDR3 is TGTGCCATCAGTGAGTTGGCTAGCGGGAGGTACAATGAGCAGTTCTTC. Amino acids: CAISELASGRYNEQFF. The V gene is TRBV10-3, the J gene TRBJ2-1, with 11 bases that match TRBD2. The trim removed 1 base at V and 4 bases at J, leaving 3 bases unmatched. CDR1 ENHRY and CDR2 SYGVKD come from the germline V gene. CDR3 size: 16 residues.

This rearrangement joins TRBV19 to TRBJ2-1, with D perhaps assigned TRBD1 or TRBD2 (5 bases each). This CDR3 is 14 amino acids long. Germline V lookup: CDR1 LNHDA, CDR2 SQIVND (reference sequence). The V and J ends lost 4 bases and 8 bases respectively, with 15 bases between them. CDR3 sequence (DNA): TGTGCCAGTAGTACCCAGGGAGCTATGTATGAGCAGTTCTTC. The encoded protein is CASSTQGAMYEQFF.

The CDR3 loop reads CASRLNLGRENTIYF. The CDR3 DNA sequence: TGTGCAAGTCGCTTAAATCTGGGGAGGGAAAACACCATATATTTT. The chain links TRBV12-2 to TRBJ1-3. TRBV12-2 is a pseudogene. The CDR3 consists of 15 residues.